This TCR beta chain was identified in a study of Graves' ophthalmopathy and Graves' hyperthyroidism. Amplifying from RNA transcripts, the study obtained TCR beta CDR3 regions. Second-round multiplex PCR came after a first-round RT-PCR that employed HTBI primers. TCRdb reanalysed the multiplex PCR reads using MiXCR and keeps one entry per CDR3 protein. This sample has 600,000 to 950,000 distinct CDR3 sequences, with roughly 40% found just once. The length of the CDR3 is 15 residues. The trim removed 7 bases at V and 2 bases at J, leaving 8 bases unmatched. The germline V gene encodes CDR1 LNHDA and CDR2 SQIVND (reference sequence). In its sample, this clonotype was seen many times.

Material: peripheral blood. The receptor's source is an adult man with Graves' ophthalmopathy. The J gene is TRBJ1-1, the V gene TRBV19, with TRBD1 matching over 9 bases. The CDR3 protein is CASIDRGGGNTEAFF. In DNA form, the CDR3 reads TGTGCCAGTATTGACAGGGGGGGTGGTAACACTGAAGCTTTCTTT.